This T cell receptor beta chain was profiled in a study of cytomegalovirus exposure and HLA in healthy donors. Findings and limits, study-wide: For most TCR sequences rarity was the rule, although some public TCRs occurred in many donors. TCR clusters originating in the first cohort tended to co-occur in the 120 validation repertoires, according to a later analysis.

The donors belonged to the roughly 120-subject validation cohort, separate from the roughly 720-subject first cohort. In the case of this clone: Its antigen remains unknown.

Germline lookup yields CDR1 SGDLS and CDR2 YYNGEE. V was shortened by 5 bases and J by 4 bases, with 13 bases between the two germline ends. This CDR3 is built from 15 residues. Here immunoSEQ multiplex PCR was the method, and the copy in TCRdb shows in-frame clones only, minus some. The table lists about 200,000 clones, over 65% of them singletons. The chain uses TRBV9 and TRBJ2-6, with D possibly called TRBD1 or TRBD2 (5 bases each). The sequenced sample was PBMCs. The receptor comes from a woman between 18 and 30 years old in good health and CMV-seronegative. CDR3 nucleotide sequence: TGTGCCAGCAGTTACCTGGGGACCGGGGCCAACGTCCTGACTTTC. It yields the protein CASSYLGTGANVLTF.